This T cell receptor (beta chain) was sequenced during a study of cytomegalovirus exposure and HLA in healthy donors. This clone has just one count. Its antigen is as yet unknown. The PCR was carried out with 60 Vbeta primers and 13 Jbeta primers. TCRdb's copy holds only in-frame clones and misses some; the assay was immunoSEQ multiplex PCR. Found here are about 110,000 clones, approximately 80% of them singletons; the top ten hold around 0.79%. Regarding the study as a whole: Links to common viral pathogens appeared, in a later analysis, for several of the most significant clusters.

CDR1 SGHRS and CDR2 YFSETQ come from the germline V gene. The CDR3 has 18 residues. V gave up 4 bases and J gave up 0 bases; unmatched junction bases: 15. The J gene is TRBJ2-7, the V gene TRBV5-1; 8 positions agree with TRBD1. The TCR sequence derives from a young woman in good health and CMV-seronegative. The source material was PBMCs. DNA for the CDR3: TGCGCCAGCAGCCCGAACCGGGACAGGCTAGATCTCTCCTACGAGCAGTACTTC. It specifies CASSPNRDRLDLSYEQYF.